Listed below are T cell receptor beta chains from one sample, sequenced in a study of early T cells in non-severe SARS-CoV-2 infection. MiXCR was run by TCRdb on the 5' RACE reads, yielding one entry per CDR3 protein. The sample records over 45,000 distinct CDR3 sequences, around 7.7% being singletons. The sequences come from whole blood, collected at baseline. These receptors were collected from an adult who was a healthcare worker with PCR-confirmed SARS-CoV-2 infection or an uninfected control (not recorded which). CDR3s include the opening cysteine and the closing phenylalanine or tryptophan. A D gene is named only where the DNA matches it firmly. Not all rows give a size; the values are once, few, many and, for expanded clones, a class.

. | TRBJ2-7 | TRBV7-2 | . | TGTGCCAGCAGCCCAGCCGGGGGTCGCGAGCAGTACTTC | CASSPAGGREQYF
many | TRBJ2-1 | TRBV25-1 | TRBD2 | TGTGCCAGCAGTGATCCGAGCGGGAGTTGGCAGTTCTTC | CASSDPSGSWQFF
. | TRBJ2-7 | TRBV9 | . | TGTGCCAGCAGCGCCGGATTCAGCTCCTACGAGCAGTACTTC | CASSAGFSSYEQYF
. | TRBJ1-5 | TRBV19 | . | TGTGCCAGTAGCCCCGACAAGGGTCTTCAGCCCCAGCATTTT | CASSPDKGLQPQHF
many | TRBJ1-2 | TRBV20-1 | TRBD1 | TGCAGTGCTCGGACAGGGCTAACCCATGGCTACACCTTC | CSARTGLTHGYTF
few | TRBJ2-3 | TRBV4-3 | . | TGCGCCAGCAGCCAAGACCAGGGGGGCCCAAGAGATACGCAGTATTTT | CASSQDQGGPRDTQYF
. | TRBJ2-7 | TRBV6-5 | TRBD1 | TGTGCCAACGGCCCTTCCTTACACAGGGGCTTGGATTCCTACGAGCAGTACTTC | CANGPSLHRGLDSYEQYF
few | TRBJ2-7 | TRBV6-1 | TRBD2 | TGTGCCAGCGGGAAGTACCTAGCGGATTCCTCCTACGAGCAGTACTTC | CASGKYLADSSYEQYF
many | TRBJ1-2 | TRBV12-3/TRBV12-4 | TRBD1 | TGTGCCAGCAGTCGGACAGGGAGCTATGGCTACACCTTC | CASSRTGSYGYTF
many | TRBJ2-7 | TRBV7-6 | . | TGTGCCAGCAGCTTAGTCCTGGATGCCATCTACGAGCAGTACTTC | CASSLVLDAIYEQYF
few | TRBJ2-7 | TRBV19 | . | TGTGCCAGTAGTCACCCGGGACCCGGAAACTACGAGCAGTACTTC | CASSHPGPGNYEQYF
. | TRBJ1-6 | TRBV4-3 | TRBD1 | TGCGCCAGCAGCCAAAACCCGGGACAGGGGGATTCACCCCTCCACTTT | CASSQNPGQGDSPLHF
. | TRBJ2-4 | TRBV3-1 | . | TGTGCCAGCAGCCAGGAAACGAATCAGTACTTC | CASSQETNQYF
. | TRBJ2-3 | TRBV11-2 | . | TGTGCCAGCAGCTTATACGGGACGGCATTAGCCACAGATACGCAGTATTTT | CASSLYGTALATDTQYF
many | TRBJ1-1 | TRBV5-4 | . | TGTGCCAGCACCCCCCGGGAGGGAGGGACTGAAGCTTTCTTT | CASTPREGGTEAFF
many | TRBJ2-7 | TRBV28 | . | TGTGCCGCGAGCAGTGGGTCCTACGAGCAGTACTTC | CAASSGSYEQYF
few | TRBJ2-7 | TRBV28 | . | TGTGCCAGCAGTCGACCAATAAGTGCAGCTGGCGAGCAGTACTTC | CASSRPISAAGEQYF
many | TRBJ1-4 | TRBV15 | TRBD1 | TGTGCCACCAGCAGAGAGGCGGGGACAGGGGGCGAAAAACTGTTTTTT | CATSREAGTGGEKLFF
few | TRBJ2-7 | TRBV29-1 | . | TGCAGCGTCTCCCCCGCCGGGACCCACTACGAGCAGTACTTC | CSVSPAGTHYEQYF
. | TRBJ2-1 | TRBV14 | . | TGTGCCAGCAGCCTACAAACTGAGCAGTTCTTC | CASSLQTEQFF
. | TRBJ2-5 | TRBV6-2/TRBV6-3 | TRBD2 | TGTGCCAGCAGTCCCCCGGTGGGGCTAGCGGGGCCCCAGACCCAGTACTTC | CASSPPVGLAGPQTQYF
few | TRBJ1-5 | TRBV6-1 | TRBD1 | TGTGCCAGCAGTGATAGGGCAGGGGGTCAGCCCCAGCATTTT | CASSDRAGGQPQHF
few | TRBJ1-5 | TRBV6-5 | TRBD1 | TGTGCCAGCAGTTACCAGGGGGCTAATCAGCCCCAGCATTTT | CASSYQGANQPQHF
few | TRBJ2-3 | TRBV20-1 | . | TGCAGTGCTAGAGTAATACTACCTGGAGTTAGTACGCAGTATTTT | CSARVILPGVSTQYF
many | TRBJ2-2 | TRBV7-9 | TRBD1 | TGTGCCAGCAGCCGTCGGGACAGGGGGTTGACCGGGGAGCTGTTTTTT | CASSRRDRGLTGELFF
once | TRBJ2-7 | TRBV7-9 | . | TGTGCCAGCAGCTCAAAGCCCCGGGGCATCGACGAGCAGTACTTC | CASSSKPRGIDEQYF
. | TRBJ1-6 | TRBV4-2 | . | TGTGCCAGCAGCCAAAGCAGGGAGAATTCACCCCTCCACTTT | CASSQSRENSPLHF
many | TRBJ1-5 | TRBV7-2 | . | TGTGCCAGCAGCTTAGTGGGGGTCGGCAATCAGCCCCAGCATTTT | CASSLVGVGNQPQHF
few | TRBJ2-7 | TRBV6-2/TRBV6-3 | . | TGTGCCAGCAGCCAGACAGTTTCCTACGAGCAGTACTTC | CASSQTVSYEQYF
many | TRBJ1-4 | TRBV7-9 | . | TGTGCCAGCAGCAAACGGACGAGGAATGAAAAACTGTTTTTT | CASSKRTRNEKLFF
few | TRBJ2-3 | TRBV20-1 | TRBD2 | TGCAGTGCTAGACCGAGCGGGAGGGCCACAGATACGCAGTATTTT | CSARPSGRATDTQYF
few | TRBJ1-5 | TRBV5-1 | . | TGCGCCAGCAGCTCGGGACTGAGCAATCAGCCCCAGCATTTT | CASSSGLSNQPQHF
many | TRBJ2-1 | TRBV5-1 | TRBD2 | TGCGCCAGCAGCTTGGGTCGGCTAGCGGGAGTCGAGCAGTTCTTC | CASSLGRLAGVEQFF
many | TRBJ1-2 | TRBV20-1 | TRBD1 | TGCAGCAGACCGGTTGACAGGGAAGACGATGGCTACACCTTC | CSRPVDREDDGYTF
few | TRBJ2-3 | TRBV6-1 | . | TGTGCCAGCAAAATTTCTCCGGGGTGGGCAGATACGCAGTATTTT | CASKISPGWADTQYF
few | TRBJ2-3 | TRBV11-1 | TRBD2 | TGTGCCAGCAGCTGGGCGGGAGGAGATACGCAGTATTTT | CASSWAGGDTQYF
. | TRBJ1-4 | TRBV4-1 | . | TGCGCCAGCAGCCAGCTCGGGACTAATAATGAAAAACTGTTTTTT | CASSQLGTNNEKLFF
few | TRBJ2-7 | TRBV6-6 | TRBD1 | TGTGCCAGCAAGAAAACAGGGGGTCGCTACGAGCAGTACTTC | CASKKTGGRYEQYF
many | TRBJ2-7 | TRBV3-1 | . | TGTGCCAGCAGCCAAGATCTAGTCAGCTCCTACGAGCAGTACTTC | CASSQDLVSSYEQYF
many | TRBJ2-5 | TRBV7-2 | . | TGTGCCAGCAGCTTAGTAGTACTAGGGGGAAAGGGGACCCAGTACTTC | CASSLVVLGGKGTQYF
. | TRBJ1-1 | TRBV20-1 | . | TGCAGTGCTCTACAGGGAACGAACACTGAAGCTTTCTTT | CSALQGTNTEAFF
many | TRBJ2-7 | TRBV6-1 | . | TGTGCCAGCAGTGAAGCACCCAGCCTCGAGCAGTACTTC | CASSEAPSLEQYF
. | TRBJ2-4 | TRBV11-2 | . | TGTGCCAGCAGCTTAGTTGTCTCGTCCTCGGGCATTCAGTACTTC | CASSLVVSSSGIQYF
few | TRBJ2-1 | TRBV19 | TRBD2 | TGTGCCAGTAGTCGTTCCCTAGCGGTCTACAATGAGCAGTTCTTC | CASSRSLAVYNEQFF
. | TRBJ1-4 | TRBV6-6 | . | TGTGCCAGCAGTCCGTGGAAAGAAAAACTGTTTTTT | CASSPWKEKLFF
few | TRBJ2-7 | TRBV15 | TRBD2 | TGTGCCACCAGCAGAGATCTGGGCGGGAGGGACTACGAGCAGTACTTC | CATSRDLGGRDYEQYF
many | TRBJ2-1 | TRBV28 | . | TGTGCCAGCAGTTTAAACGGGGGCAATGAGCAGTTCTTC | CASSLNGGNEQFF
. | TRBJ2-3 | TRBV7-7 | TRBD2 | TGTGCTAGCAGCATATCGACTAGCGGGGGGTCAGATACGCAGTATTTT | CASSISTSGGSDTQYF
. | TRBJ1-1 | TRBV7-9 | . | TGTGCCAGCAGCCGAGCTAATCTGAACACTGAAGCTTTCTTT | CASSRANLNTEAFF
many | TRBJ1-1 | TRBV6-2/TRBV6-3 | . | TGTGCCAGCAGTTACGGGGCCACTGAAGCTTTCTTT | CASSYGATEAFF
few | TRBJ2-4 | TRBV29-1 | TRBD2 | TGCAGCGCTCATCTACTAGCGGGAGCCAAAAACATTCAGTACTTC | CSAHLLAGAKNIQYF
few | TRBJ2-2 | TRBV2 | TRBD2 | TGTGCCAGCAGCCTAGAGGGACTAGCGAACACCGGGGAGCTGTTTTTT | CASSLEGLANTGELFF
many | TRBJ1-5 | TRBV6-6 | TRBD1 | TGTGCCAGCAGTTACGTCAGGGGGCAGGGGTATCCCCAGCATTTT | CASSYVRGQGYPQHF
many | TRBJ2-2 | TRBV11-2 | . | TGTGCCAGCAGCTTAGTAACCAGGCCGAACACCGGGGAGCTGTTTTTT | CASSLVTRPNTGELFF
many | TRBJ2-3 | TRBV9 | TRBD2 | TGTGCCAGCAGCGTAGCTACGAGCGGGGGCACAGATACGCAGTATTTT | CASSVATSGGTDTQYF